This T cell receptor beta chain came from a study of blood T cell repertoires in COVID-19. V was trimmed by 1 base and J by 4 bases, leaving 16 bases between them. The CDR3 contains 16 residues. CDR1 is SGHTA and CDR2 is FQGNSA in the germline V gene. Data came from immunoSEQ multiplex PCR; TCRdb stores just in-frame clones and leaves some out. The sample shows roughly 400,000 clones, approximately 89% of them seen only once. Material for sequencing was PBMCs or T cells enriched from blood (not recorded which). The source of this sequence is a woman aged 40-49 years who had been exposed to COVID-19. The rearrangement joins TRBV7-2 to TRBJ1-2, with D possibly being TRBD1 (6 bases). CDR3 loop: CASSLDWARGSYGYTF. Written as DNA, the CDR3 is TGTGCCAGCAGCTTAGACTGGGCCAGGGGATCCTATGGCTACACCTTC.